This T cell receptor (beta chain) was identified in a study of blood T cell repertoires in COVID-19. Study background: Specimens from acute and convalescent COVID-19 originated in the United States, Italy and Spain. From T cells, B-cell-depleted T cells, or PBMCs came the material, which was cDNA or gDNA.

Under the authors' procedure: Reference gene primer amplification in the assay estimated nucleated cell counts. The repertoire was sequenced with immunoSEQ multiplex PCR; TCRdb's copy has only in-frame clones and lacks some. V and J calls and clone size are copied from that table; D and trimming were computed from the DNA. The sample holds 70,000 or so clones, 80% to 90% seen once. V shed 1 base and J 4 bases; nucleotides not matched to a gene: 8. There are 15 residues in the CDR3. Germline-derived CDR1 and CDR2 are SGHNT and YYREEE (reference sequence). Specimen: peripheral blood. The chain links TRBV5-4 to TRBJ2-7; 7 bases are a match to TRBD1. The TCR originated in a man between 65 and 85 years old with active or convalescent COVID-19. Written as DNA, the CDR3 is TGTGCCAGCAGCTTGATGGGGGACAGCAGGTACGAGCAGTACTTC. Translation: CASSLMGDSRYEQYF.